These T cell receptor beta chains were read from a single sample in a study of early T cells in non-severe SARS-CoV-2 infection. TCRdb called the 5' RACE reads again in MiXCR, with one record for every CDR3 protein. The sample yields approximately 83,000 distinct CDR3 sequences, around 15% seen once. The sequenced sample was whole blood. These receptors came from an adult who was a healthcare worker with PCR-confirmed SARS-CoV-2 infection or an uninfected control (not recorded which). Each CDR3 is given with its conserved first and last residue. The D gene is left open where the match is weak. Size tells how often a clone was seen (once, few, many) or the class of an expanded clone, and some rows leave it out.

v_gene	j_gene	d_gene	abundance	CDR3nt	CDR3aa
TRBV30	TRBJ2-1	-	-	TGTGCCTCCGAGAGGCACAATGAGCAGTTCTTC	CASERHNEQFF
TRBV28	TRBJ1-1	TRBD1	-	TGTGCCAGCAGTTCCCGGGACAGGGTGAACACTGAAGCTTTCTTT	CASSSRDRVNTEAFF
TRBV6-1	TRBJ1-5	-	few	TGTGCCAGCAGTGAACAGGGCAATCAGCCCCAGCATTTT	CASSEQGNQPQHF
TRBV30	TRBJ1-3	-	few	TGTGCCTGGAGTGTGGTAATCTCTGGAAACACCATATATTTT	CAWSVVISGNTIYF
TRBV2	TRBJ2-3	-	few	TGTGCCAGCACTAGGGTCAGGGATACGCAGTATTTT	CASTRVRDTQYF
TRBV5-4	TRBJ1-1	-	-	TGTGCCAGCAGCTTGGAGGGCAGTCGGAACACTGAAGCTTTCTTT	CASSLEGSRNTEAFF
TRBV28	TRBJ1-1	-	few	TGTGCCAGCAGTTCCCGGGGGGTGGGGACTGAAGCTTTCTTT	CASSSRGVGTEAFF
TRBV9	TRBJ1-2	-	-	TGTGCCAGCAGTGACCACCACTTTACAGGAGACTATGGCTACACCTTC	CASSDHHFTGDYGYTF
TRBV9	TRBJ2-3	-	-	TGTGCCAGCAGCGTAGTTAGGGGGGATACGCAGTATTTT	CASSVVRGDTQYF
TRBV7-7	TRBJ2-5	-	many	TGTGCCAGCAGCCCCAGGTTTGGGACCCAGTACTTC	CASSPRFGTQYF
TRBV6-5	TRBJ2-3	-	-	TGTGCCAGCAGTCCTCTGGGCAGGCGGAGTTGGTCAGATACGCAGTATTTT	CASSPLGRRSWSDTQYF
TRBV27	TRBJ2-1	-	few	TGTGCCAGCAGTTTATCAATAGTTGCGGCGACATACAATGAGCAGTTCTTC	CASSLSIVAATYNEQFF
TRBV11-2	TRBJ1-1	-	many	TGTGCCAGCAGCTTAGTACCGGGATTGAACACTGAAGCTTTTTTT	CASSLVPGLNTEAFF
TRBV13	TRBJ2-3	-	few	TGTGCCAGCAGCCCTGGCATTGGGTCGGGTACGCAGTATTTT	CASSPGIGSGTQYF
TRBV6-1	TRBJ2-7	TRBD1	few	TGTGCCAGCAGTGATACCGGGACAGGGATCTACGAGCAGTACTTC	CASSDTGTGIYEQYF
TRBV3-1	TRBJ1-4	-	-	TGTGCCAGCAGCCAAAATAATGAAAAACTGTTTTTT	CASSQNNEKLFF
TRBV11-2	TRBJ2-5	-	-	TGTGCCAGCAGCTTAGATGGGGCCGAACAAGAGACCCAGTACTTC	CASSLDGAEQETQYF
TRBV7-9	TRBJ1-4	TRBD1	-	TGTGCCAGCAGCCCACGGACAGGGGCCGCGACTAATGAAAAACTGTTTTTT	CASSPRTGAATNEKLFF
TRBV2	TRBJ2-2	-	few	TGTGCCAGCAGTGGGCTCGTCAACACCGGGGAGCTGTTTTTT	CASSGLVNTGELFF
TRBV28	TRBJ2-5	TRBD2	-	TGTGCCAGCAGTTTAAATCTAGCGGAGCAAGAGACCCAGTACTTC	CASSLNLAEQETQYF
TRBV30	TRBJ1-2	TRBD1	-	TGTGCCTGGAGTGTCCCCGGGGTGGGACAGCATAACTATGGCTACACCTTC	CAWSVPGVGQHNYGYTF
TRBV7-3	TRBJ1-1	-	-	TGTGCCAGCCGGGCGGCGGCATCGAACACTGAAGCTTTCTTT	CASRAAASNTEAFF
TRBV7-2	TRBJ2-4	-	few	TGTGCCAGCAGCTTAGTGGGGCTAGCCCTCAAAAACATTCAGTACTTC	CASSLVGLALKNIQYF
TRBV5-1	TRBJ2-1	-	-	TGCGCCAGCAGCTTGGTAACGGCCTCCTACAATGAGCAGTTCTTC	CASSLVTASYNEQFF
TRBV6-5	TRBJ1-1	-	few	TGTGCCAGCACCCTGAGGACGGGGAACACTGAAGCTTTCTTT	CASTLRTGNTEAFF
TRBV2	TRBJ2-7	-	-	TGTGCCAGCAGTGGTGGGGACTTGCAGTACTTC	CASSGGDLQYF
TRBV20-1	TRBJ1-2	-	few	TGCAGTGCTAGCCCGGATGATGGCTACACCTTC	CSASPDDGYTF
TRBV9	TRBJ1-6	-	-	TGTGCCAGCAGCGTTAAGGAGAATTCACCCCTCCACTTT	CASSVKENSPLHF
TRBV12-3/TRBV12-4	TRBJ1-1	-	few	TGTGCCAGCACTTGGGCCAACACTGAAGCTTTCTTT	CASTWANTEAFF
TRBV10-3	TRBJ1-2	-	-	TGTGCCATCAGTGACTCCGACGGGGGAAATAACTATGGCTACACCTTC	CAISDSDGGNNYGYTF
TRBV5-1	TRBJ1-1	-	many	TGCGCCAGCAGCTTGGCTTTGGGGAACGACGAAGCTTTCTTT	CASSLALGNDEAFF
TRBV29-1	TRBJ2-2	-	-	TGCAGCGTGGACACTAACACCGGGGAGCTGTTTTTT	CSVDTNTGELFF
TRBV27	TRBJ2-3	-	few	TGTGCCAGCAGTTCGAGGGGGGTTAGCACAGATACGCAGTATTTT	CASSSRGVSTDTQYF
TRBV28	TRBJ1-2	-	-	TGTGCCTGCAGTACGACTTTTGGCTACACCTTC	CACSTTFGYTF
TRBV7-2	TRBJ2-1	TRBD1	-	TGTGCCAGCAGCGCCTCCGGGACAGGGGGCCTTAATGAGCAGTTCTTC	CASSASGTGGLNEQFF
TRBV19	TRBJ2-1	TRBD2	few	TGTGCCAGTACCCCCCGGGCTAGCGGCCACAATGAGCAGTTCTTC	CASTPRASGHNEQFF
TRBV28	TRBJ1-2	TRBD1	few	TGTGCCAGCAGGGCTGACAGGGGCTATGGCTACACCTTC	CASRADRGYGYTF
TRBV6-2/TRBV6-3	TRBJ1-6	TRBD1	few	TGTGCCAGCAGACGGACAGGGAGTGTCTCACCCCTCCACTTT	CASRRTGSVSPLHF
TRBV20-1	TRBJ2-7	TRBD2	-	TGCAGTGCTAGAGATGACCAGCGGGGGTCCTACGAGCAGTACTTC	CSARDDQRGSYEQYF
TRBV6-5	TRBJ1-3	-	-	TGTGCCAGCAGTCCAGACAGTCACTCTGGAAACACCATATATTTT	CASSPDSHSGNTIYF
TRBV2	TRBJ1-5	TRBD1	many	TGTGCCAGCAGTGGGACAGGGGCGGATCAGCCCCAGCATTTT	CASSGTGADQPQHF
TRBV12-3/TRBV12-4	TRBJ1-2	-	-	TGTGCCAGCAGTTTAGCGGGGAACGGCTACACCTTC	CASSLAGNGYTF
TRBV19	TRBJ1-1	-	-	TGTGCCAGTACCCGAACGGGGGGGGACACTGAAGCTTTCTTT	CASTRTGGDTEAFF
TRBV7-7	TRBJ2-2	-	few	TGTGCCAGCAGCTTAGATACCGCCCGGGAGCTGTTTTTT	CASSLDTARELFF
TRBV20-1	TRBJ2-5	TRBD2	-	TGCAGTGCTAGAATGGCGGGGGGCTCAGGCGCGACCCAGTACTTC	CSARMAGGSGATQYF
TRBV2	TRBJ1-5	TRBD1	many	TGTGCCAGCAGCAGGGACAGCAATAGCAATCAGCCCCAGCATTTT	CASSRDSNSNQPQHF
TRBV10-3	TRBJ1-1	-	-	TGTGCCATCACCAGGACAGAGAACACTGAAGCTTTCTTT	CAITRTENTEAFF
TRBV2	TRBJ2-4	TRBD1	medium-sized	TGTGCCAGCAGGGAACAGGGGCCCACGTCCATTCAGTACTTC	CASREQGPTSIQYF
TRBV18	TRBJ1-5	-	-	TGTGCCAGCTCCCCTACCGGCCGGAGCAATCAGCCCCAGCATTTT	CASSPTGRSNQPQHF
TRBV29-1	TRBJ2-5	-	few	TGCAGCGTTGCTGCGGGCCTCTCGGGAGAGACCCAGTACTTC	CSVAAGLSGETQYF
TRBV15	TRBJ1-5	-	many	TGTGCCACCAGCAGAGAGCATAGCAATCAGCCCCAGCATTTT	CATSREHSNQPQHF
TRBV7-9	TRBJ1-2	-	-	TGTGCCAGCAGCTCCCTGGCAGGGATGGGCTACACCTTC	CASSSLAGMGYTF
TRBV5-1	TRBJ2-2	-	few	TGCGCCAGCAGCTTGGATACGGCTTCAAGGGAGCTGTTTTTT	CASSLDTASRELFF
TRBV2	TRBJ1-1	-	many	TGTGCCAGCAGTCAGGGATTCAACACTGAAGCTTTCTTT	CASSQGFNTEAFF
TRBV13	TRBJ1-4	TRBD1	many	TGTGCCAGCAGCTTCGCGACCGGGACAGGGGCCGAAAAACTGTTTTTT	CASSFATGTGAEKLFF
TRBV10-3	TRBJ1-1	-	many	TGTGCCATCAGAACCAGGGGCACTGAAGCTTTCTTT	CAIRTRGTEAFF
TRBV2	TRBJ2-4	-	few	TGTGCCAGCAGTGACCCAATAGCCAAAAACATTCAGTACTTC	CASSDPIAKNIQYF
TRBV20-1	TRBJ1-1	-	many	TGCAGTGCTAGACCCACTGAGGTTTACACTGAAGCTTTCTTT	CSARPTEVYTEAFF
TRBV29-1	TRBJ2-1	TRBD1	few	TGCAGCGTGCAGGGACAGGGCATCTATGAGCAGTTCTTC	CSVQGQGIYEQFF